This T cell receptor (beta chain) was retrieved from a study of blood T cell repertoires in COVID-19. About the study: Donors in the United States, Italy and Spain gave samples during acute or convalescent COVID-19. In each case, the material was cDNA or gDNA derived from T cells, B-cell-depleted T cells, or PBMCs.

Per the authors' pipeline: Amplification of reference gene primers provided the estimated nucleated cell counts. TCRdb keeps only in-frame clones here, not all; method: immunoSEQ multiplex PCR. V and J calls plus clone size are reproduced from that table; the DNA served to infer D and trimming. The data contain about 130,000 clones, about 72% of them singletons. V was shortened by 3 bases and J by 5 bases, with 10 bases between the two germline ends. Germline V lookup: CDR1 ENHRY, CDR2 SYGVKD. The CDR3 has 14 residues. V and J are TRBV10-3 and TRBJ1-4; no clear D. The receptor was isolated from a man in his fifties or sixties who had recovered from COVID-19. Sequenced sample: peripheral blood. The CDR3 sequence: CAISEFPLNEKLFF. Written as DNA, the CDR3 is TGTGCCATCAGTGAATTCCCCCTCAATGAAAAACTGTTTTTT.